This entry features one T cell receptor beta chain sequence. Its antigen is not identified. V was pared by 4 bases and J by 5 bases, with 22 bases between. The CDR3 loop spans 17 amino acids. The germline V gene has CDR1 LNHDA and CDR2 SQIVND (reference sequence). This sample is part of a study of lymphopenia after photon versus proton radiotherapy. Here immunoSEQ multiplex PCR was the method, and the copy in TCRdb shows in-frame clones only, minus some. The sample holds tens of thousands of clones, around 85% seen once. General study findings and limits: Authors raise, but do not show, better survival with proton therapy. A bigger post-nadir fall in TCR diversity correlated inversely with survival time in deceased patients. Under photons, naive T cells and diversity fell while effector/memory populations rose. After lymphocyte nadir, photon-treated repertoires showed oligoclonal expansion, especially CD8+ Temra.

This chain connects TRBV19 to TRBJ2-3; TRBD1 or TRBD2 may be the D gene (5 bases each). The material sequenced was peripheral blood, taken from a patient treated with proton-based radiotherapy. The sequence came from a man aged 60-69 years with pancreatic cancer. This CDR3 is CASSSSLRDGGRDTQYF. CDR3 DNA sequence: TGTGCCAGTAGTAGTAGCCTCCGGGACGGAGGCAGAGATACGCAGTATTTT.